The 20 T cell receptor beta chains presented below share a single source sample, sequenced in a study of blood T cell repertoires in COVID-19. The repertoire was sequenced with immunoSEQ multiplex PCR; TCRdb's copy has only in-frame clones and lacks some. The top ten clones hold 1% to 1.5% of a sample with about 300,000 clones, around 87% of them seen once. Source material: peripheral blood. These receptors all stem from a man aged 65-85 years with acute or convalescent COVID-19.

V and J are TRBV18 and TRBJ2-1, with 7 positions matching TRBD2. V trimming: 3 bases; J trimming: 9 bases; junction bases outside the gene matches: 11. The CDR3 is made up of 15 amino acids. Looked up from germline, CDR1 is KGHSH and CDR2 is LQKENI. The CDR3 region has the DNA TGTGCCAGCTCACCCCCCGCGGGAGCAGCTATTGAGCAGTTCTTC. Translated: CASSPPAGAAIEQFF.

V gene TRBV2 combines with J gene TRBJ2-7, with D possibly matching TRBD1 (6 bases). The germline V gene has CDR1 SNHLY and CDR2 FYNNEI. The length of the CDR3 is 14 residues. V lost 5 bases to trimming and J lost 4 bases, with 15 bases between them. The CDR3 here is CASSSSRGGYEQYF. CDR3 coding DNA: TGTGCCAGCAGTTCCTCCAGGGGCGGGTACGAGCAGTACTTC.

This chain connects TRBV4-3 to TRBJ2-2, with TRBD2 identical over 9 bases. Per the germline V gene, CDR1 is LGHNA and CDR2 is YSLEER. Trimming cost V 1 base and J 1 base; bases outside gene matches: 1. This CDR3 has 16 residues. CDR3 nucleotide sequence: TGCGCCAGCAGCCAAGTTAGCGGGGGGAACACCGGGGAGCTGTTTTTT. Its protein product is CASSQVSGGNTGELFF.

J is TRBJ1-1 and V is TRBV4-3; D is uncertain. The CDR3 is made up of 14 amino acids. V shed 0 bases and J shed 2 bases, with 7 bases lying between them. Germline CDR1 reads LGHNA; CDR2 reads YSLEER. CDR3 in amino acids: CASSQDTVNTEAFF. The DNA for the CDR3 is TGCGCCAGCAGCCAAGATACGGTCAACACTGAAGCTTTCTTT.

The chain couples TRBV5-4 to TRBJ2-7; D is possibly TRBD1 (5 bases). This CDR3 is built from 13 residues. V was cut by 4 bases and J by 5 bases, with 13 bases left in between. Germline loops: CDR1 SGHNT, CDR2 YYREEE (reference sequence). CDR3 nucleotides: TGTGCCAGCAGCCCACAGGTAGGAGACGAGCAGTACTTC. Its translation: CASSPQVGDEQYF.

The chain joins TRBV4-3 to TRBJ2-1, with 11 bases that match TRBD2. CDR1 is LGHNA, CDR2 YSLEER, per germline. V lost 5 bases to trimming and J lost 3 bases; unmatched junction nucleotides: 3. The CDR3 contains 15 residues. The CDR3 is CASSATSGSYNEQFF. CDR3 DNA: TGCGCCAGCAGCGCTACTAGCGGGAGCTACAATGAGCAGTTCTTC.

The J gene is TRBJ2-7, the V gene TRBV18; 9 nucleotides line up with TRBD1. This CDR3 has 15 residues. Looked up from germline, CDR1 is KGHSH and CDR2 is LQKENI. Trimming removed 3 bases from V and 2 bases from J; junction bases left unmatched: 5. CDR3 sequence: CASSPRDRDTYEQYF. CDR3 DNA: TGTGCCAGCTCACCGAGGGACAGGGACACCTACGAGCAGTACTTC.

This chain's CDR3 is CASSLGAQSLQETQYF. CDR3 nucleotides: TGTGCCAGCAGCTTGGGAGCGCAAAGCCTACAAGAGACCCAGTACTTC. V usage is TRBV5-6 and J usage is TRBJ2-5; D is uncertain. Germline V gives CDR1 SGHDT, CDR2 YYEEEE. The CDR3 contains 16 residues. Trimming shortened V by 0 bases and J by 2 bases, and 14 bases separated the two germline ends.

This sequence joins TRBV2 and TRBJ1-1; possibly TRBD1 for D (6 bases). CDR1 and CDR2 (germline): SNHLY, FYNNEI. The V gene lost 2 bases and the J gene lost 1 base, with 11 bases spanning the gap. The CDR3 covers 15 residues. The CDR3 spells CASSEQGQGNTEAFF. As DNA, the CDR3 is TGTGCCAGCAGTGAACAGGGACAAGGGAACACTGAAGCTTTCTTT.

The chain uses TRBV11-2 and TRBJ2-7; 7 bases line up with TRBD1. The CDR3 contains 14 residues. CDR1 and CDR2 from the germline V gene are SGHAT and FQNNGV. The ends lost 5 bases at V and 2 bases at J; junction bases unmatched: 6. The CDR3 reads CASSLRGGTYEQYF. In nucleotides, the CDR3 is TGTGCCAGCAGCCTTCGAGGGGGCACCTACGAGCAGTACTTC.

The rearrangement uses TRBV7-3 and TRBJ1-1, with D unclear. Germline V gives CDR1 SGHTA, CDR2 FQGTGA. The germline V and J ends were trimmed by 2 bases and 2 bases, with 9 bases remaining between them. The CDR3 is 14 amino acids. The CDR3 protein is CASSLGPDNTEAFF. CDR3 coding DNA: TGTGCCAGCAGCTTAGGGCCGGATAACACTGAAGCTTTCTTT.

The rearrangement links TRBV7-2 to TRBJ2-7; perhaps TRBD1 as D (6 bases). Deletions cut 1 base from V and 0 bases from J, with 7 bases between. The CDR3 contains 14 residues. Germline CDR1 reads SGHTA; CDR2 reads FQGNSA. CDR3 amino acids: CASSLDRASYEQYF. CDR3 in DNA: TGTGCCAGCAGCTTAGACAGGGCCTCCTACGAGCAGTACTTC.

The CDR3 here is CASSSPGTGDQPQHF. CDR3 DNA sequence: TGTGCCAGCAGCTCCCCAGGGACAGGGGATCAGCCCCAGCATTTT. The chain couples TRBV12-1 to TRBJ1-5; TRBD1 is the table's D call, not checked against the DNA. TRBV12-1 is a pseudogene locus. This CDR3 has 15 amino acids.

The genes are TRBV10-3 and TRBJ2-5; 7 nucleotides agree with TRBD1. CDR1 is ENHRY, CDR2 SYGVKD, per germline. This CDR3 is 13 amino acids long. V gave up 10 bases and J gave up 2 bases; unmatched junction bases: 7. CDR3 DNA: TGTGCCACCGCCAGGGGACAGCAAGAGACCCAGTACTTC. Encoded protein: CATARGQQETQYF.

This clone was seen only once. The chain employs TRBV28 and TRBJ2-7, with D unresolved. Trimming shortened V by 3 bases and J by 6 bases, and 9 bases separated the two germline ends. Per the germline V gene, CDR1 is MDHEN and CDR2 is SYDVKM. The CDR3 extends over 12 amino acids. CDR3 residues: CASSLSGREQYF. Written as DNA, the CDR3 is TGTGCCAGCAGTTTGTCTGGGCGCGAGCAGTACTTC.

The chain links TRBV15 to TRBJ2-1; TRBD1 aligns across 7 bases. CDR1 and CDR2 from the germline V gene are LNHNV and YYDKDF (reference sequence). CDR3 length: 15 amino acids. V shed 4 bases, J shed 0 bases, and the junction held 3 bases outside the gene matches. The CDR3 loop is CATSKTGSSYNEQFF. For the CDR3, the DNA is TGTGCCACCAGCAAGACAGGGAGCTCCTACAATGAGCAGTTCTTC.

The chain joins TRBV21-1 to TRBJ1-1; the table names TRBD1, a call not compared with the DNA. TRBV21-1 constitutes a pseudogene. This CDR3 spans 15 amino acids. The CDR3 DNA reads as TGTGCCAGCAGCAACAGGACAGGGCTGAACACTGAAGCTTTCTTT. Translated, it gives CASSNRTGLNTEAFF.

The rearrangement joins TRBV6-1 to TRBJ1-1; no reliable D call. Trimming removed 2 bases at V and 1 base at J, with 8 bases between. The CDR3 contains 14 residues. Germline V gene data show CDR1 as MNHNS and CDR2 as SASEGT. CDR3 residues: CASSELRGNTEAFF. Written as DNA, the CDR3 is TGTGCCAGCAGTGAATTGCGGGGGAACACTGAAGCTTTCTTT.

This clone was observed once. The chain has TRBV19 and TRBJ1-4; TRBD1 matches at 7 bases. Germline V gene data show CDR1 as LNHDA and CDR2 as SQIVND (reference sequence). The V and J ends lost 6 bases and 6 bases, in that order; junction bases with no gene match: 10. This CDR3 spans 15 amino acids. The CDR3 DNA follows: TGTGCCAGTAGCAAGTCGACAGGGAGCTATGAAAAACTGTTTTTT. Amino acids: CASSKSTGSYEKLFF. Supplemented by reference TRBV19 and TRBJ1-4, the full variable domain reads DGGITQSPKYLFRKEGQNVTLSCEQNLNHDAMYWYRQDPGQGLRLIYYSQIVNDFQKGDIAEGYSVSREKKESFPLTVTSAQKNPTAFYLCASSKSTGSYEKLFFGSGTQLSVL.

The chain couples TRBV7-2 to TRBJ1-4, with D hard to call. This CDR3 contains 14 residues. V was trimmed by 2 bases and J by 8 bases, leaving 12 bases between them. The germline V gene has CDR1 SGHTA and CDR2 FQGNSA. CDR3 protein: CASSLSPTREKLFF. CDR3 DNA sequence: TGTGCCAGCAGCTTAAGCCCCACCAGGGAAAAACTGTTTTTT.